The 14 T cell receptor beta chains reported below all come from one sample, sequenced in a study of T cells in Graves' hyperthyroidism and ophthalmopathy. Amplification targeted TCR beta CDR3 regions from RNA transcripts. HTBI primers were used for first-round RT-PCR of the TCR CDR3. TCRdb analysed the multiplex PCR reads with MiXCR anew, one entry per CDR3 protein. The sample has under 550,000 distinct CDR3 sequences, roughly 15% seen once. The sequenced sample consisted of blood. These receptor sequences come from a young woman with Graves' hyperthyroidism.

The rearrangement joins TRBV7-2 to TRBJ2-2; 9 nucleotides match TRBD2. CDR1 and CDR2 from the germline V gene are SGHTA and FQGNSA. V was pared by 5 bases and J by 5 bases, with 6 bases of the junction left unmatched. This CDR3 has 15 amino acids. The CDR3 loop is CASSVRLAGTGELFF. CDR3 nucleotide sequence: TGTGCCAGCAGCGTCCGTCTAGCGGGAACCGGGGAGCTGTTTTTT.

This clonotype was seen repeatedly, ten times or more. This sequence joins TRBV14 and TRBJ2-1; no definite D call. The CDR3 contains 14 residues. Germline V lookup: CDR1 SGHDN, CDR2 FVKESK. The V end lost 0 bases, the J end lost 5 bases, and 8 bases lay between the germline ends. CDR3 coding DNA: TGTGCCAGCAGCCAAGAAGCCTTTAACAATGAGCAGTTCTTC. This gives the protein CASSQEAFNNEQFF.

This clonotype has ten or more counts. The rearrangement uses TRBV2 and TRBJ1-1; D gene unclear. Germline V gives CDR1 SNHLY, CDR2 FYNNEI. The length of the CDR3 is 14 residues. Trimming left V 2 bases short and J 11 bases short, with 18 bases between. In nucleotides, the CDR3 is TGTGCCAGCAGTGAAATGACGGCCCCCACGGTGGCTTTCTTT. Translating it yields CASSEMTAPTVAFF.

The table lists this clonotype with many counts. Here the CDR3 reads CASSSNSGRAKNIQYF. The CDR3 coding sequence is TGTGCCAGCAGCTCTAATAGCGGGAGGGCCAAAAACATTCAGTACTTC. The chain joins TRBV7-9 to TRBJ2-4, with TRBD2 identical over 10 bases. Losses at the gene ends were 4 bases for V and 1 base for J; bases not matched to a gene: 4. CDR1 is SEHNR, CDR2 FQNEAQ, per germline (reference sequence). There are 16 residues in the CDR3.

This clonotype was seen many times. The chain joins TRBV20-1 to TRBJ1-2; TRBD1 aligns across 9 bases. This CDR3 comprises 12 residues. The trim removed 5 bases at V and 5 bases at J, leaving 3 bases unmatched. Germline assignment: CDR1 DFQATT and CDR2 SNEGSKA (reference sequence). CDR3: CSARGTGYGYTF. CDR3 nucleotides: TGCAGTGCTCGCGGGACAGGGTATGGCTACACCTTC.

This clonotype was detected ten times or more. The chain uses TRBV10-3 and TRBJ1-4, with TRBD1 matching 7 bases. CDR3 length: 18 residues. The V segment lost 4 bases and the J segment 4 bases; nucleotides outside the gene matches: 15. Germline V gene sequence: CDR1 ENHRY, CDR2 SYGVKD. The CDR3 here is CAISAPGQTGGGNEKLFF. The CDR3, as DNA: TGTGCCATCAGTGCCCCGGGACAGACAGGAGGGGGTAATGAAAAACTGTTTTTT.

This clonotype has only one observation. The CDR3: CASSNSMNEQYF. The DNA of the CDR3 is TGTGCCAGCAGTAACTCTATGAACGAGCAGTACTTC. The chain couples TRBV12-3 or TRBV12-4 to TRBJ2-7; the D is unclear. V was pared by 5 bases and J by 5 bases, with 10 bases between. The CDR3 is made up of 12 amino acids.

This clonotype was counted a few times. This sequence joins TRBV29-1 and TRBJ2-5; 9 nucleotides match TRBD2. V dropped 7 bases and J dropped 4; count of bases not matched to a gene: 7. CDR1 and CDR2 (germline): SQVTM, ANQGSEA. The CDR3 totals 13 residues. CDR3 bases: TGCAGCGGGCGGGGGGGTAGGGGAGAGACCCAGTACTTC. Its translation: CSGRGGRGETQYF.

Only one count was recorded for this clonotype. At one end the junction does not follow the germline gene, possibly because of a read error. This sequence joins TRBV3-1 and TRBJ2-7; 12 bases are shared with TRBD2. CDR3 size: 15 residues. Germline V gene data show CDR1 as LGHDT and CDR2 as YNNKEL (reference sequence). The CDR3 bases are TGTGCCGGCAGCGAGACTAGCGGGAGTTCTTACGAGCAGTACTTC. It codes for CAGSETSGSSYEQYF.

This clonotype was seen a handful of times. This sequence joins TRBV12-3 or TRBV12-4 and TRBJ1-1, with 8 bases that match TRBD1. The CDR3 extends over 13 amino acids. The V and J ends lost 11 bases and 2 bases, in that order; junction bases with no gene match: 7. CDR3 region: CAAKQGENTEAFF. DNA for the CDR3: TGTGCCGCCAAACAGGGGGAAAACACTGAAGCTTTCTTT.

In the case of this clonotype: The CDR3 carries no conserved terminal phenylalanine or tryptophan, so it likely arises from a read error. The chain couples TRBV5-1 to TRBJ2-5; maybe TRBD2 (6 bases). V was pared by 6 bases and J by 5 bases, with 23 bases between. Germline CDR1 reads SGHRS; CDR2 reads YFSETQ. The CDR3 is 16 amino acids. The CDR3 region is CASTRGGAGNDETQYL. In nucleotides, the CDR3 is TGCGCCAGCACCCGCGGCGGGGCAGGGAATGATGAGACCCAGTACCTC.

This clonotype was counted many times. V usage is TRBV27 and J usage is TRBJ2-7, with D possibly TRBD1 on 6 matching bases. This CDR3 comprises 15 residues. Trimming pared 5 bases from V and 7 bases from J, leaving 21 bases between. Germline CDR1 reads MNHEY; CDR2 reads SMNVEV (reference sequence). CDR3 in amino acids: CASSGAWGHGAEQYF. As DNA, the CDR3 is TGTGCCAGCAGTGGGGCGTGGGGGCATGGGGCTGAGCAGTACTTC.

This clonotype was recorded at least ten times. This sequence joins TRBV18 and TRBJ2-7; 11 bases align to TRBD1. The CDR3 loop spans 16 amino acids. Germline V gene data show CDR1 as KGHSH and CDR2 as LQKENI. The junction had 8 bases not matched to a gene; V was cut back by 5 bases and J by 2 bases. CDR3 loop: CASSALGQGVPYEQYF. CDR3 coding DNA: TGTGCCAGCTCAGCGCTGGGACAGGGGGTCCCCTACGAGCAGTACTTC.

In its sample, this clonotype was seen many times. J is TRBJ2-7 and V is TRBV20-1, with D perhaps TRBD1 (5 bases). Trimming pared 3 bases from V and 6 bases from J, leaving 12 bases between. The CDR3 totals 12 residues. Germline-derived CDR1 and CDR2 are DFQATT and SNEGSKA (reference sequence). In DNA form, the CDR3 reads TGCAGTGCTAGTCCCAGGGTGGGCGAGCAGTACTTC. It is translated as CSASPRVGEQYF.